This T cell receptor beta chain was sequenced in a study of blood T cell repertoires in COVID-19. Some clones are missing from TCRdb's copy, which holds only in-frame ones; the method was immunoSEQ multiplex PCR. The sample includes around 480,000 clones, 70% to 90% of them seen just once. Seattle patient enrollment occurred during active infection, with longitudinal follow-up thereafter. Looked up from germline, CDR1 is LNHDA and CDR2 is SQIVND (reference sequence). V lost 3 bases, J lost 0 bases, and 7 bases stayed unmatched. CDR3 length: 18 residues. Material for sequencing was peripheral blood. The clonotype comes from a woman aged 45-65 years with COVID-19, enrolled during active disease. J is TRBJ2-1 and V is TRBV19; 11 bases are shared with TRBD2. The CDR3 DNA sequence: TGTGCCAGTAGTATGCTAGCGGGGGGTCAGAGCTCCTACAATGAGCAGTTCTTC. It specifies CASSMLAGGQSSYNEQFF.